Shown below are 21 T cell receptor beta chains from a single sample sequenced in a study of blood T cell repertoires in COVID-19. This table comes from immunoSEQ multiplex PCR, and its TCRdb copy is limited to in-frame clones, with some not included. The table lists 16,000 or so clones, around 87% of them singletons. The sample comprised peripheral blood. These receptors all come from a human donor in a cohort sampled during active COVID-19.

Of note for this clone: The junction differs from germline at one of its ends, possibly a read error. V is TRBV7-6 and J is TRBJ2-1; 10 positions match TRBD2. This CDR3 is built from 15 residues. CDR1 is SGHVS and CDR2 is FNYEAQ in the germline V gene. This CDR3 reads CASSIAGGSYNEQFF. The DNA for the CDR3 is TGTGCCAGCAGCATAGCGGGGGGATCCTACAATGAGCAGTTCTTC.

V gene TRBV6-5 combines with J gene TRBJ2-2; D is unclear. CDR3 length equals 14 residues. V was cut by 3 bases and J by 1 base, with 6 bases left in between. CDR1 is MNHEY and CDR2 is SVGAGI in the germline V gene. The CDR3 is CASSYGRNTGELFF. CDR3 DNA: TGTGCCAGCAGTTATGGGCGGAACACCGGGGAGCTGTTTTTT.

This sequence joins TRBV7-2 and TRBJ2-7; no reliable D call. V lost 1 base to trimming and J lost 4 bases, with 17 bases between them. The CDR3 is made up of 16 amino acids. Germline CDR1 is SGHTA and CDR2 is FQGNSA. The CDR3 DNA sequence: TGTGCCAGCAGCTTAGACCTGAGACCAGGTCGGTACGAGCAGTACTTC. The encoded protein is CASSLDLRPGRYEQYF.

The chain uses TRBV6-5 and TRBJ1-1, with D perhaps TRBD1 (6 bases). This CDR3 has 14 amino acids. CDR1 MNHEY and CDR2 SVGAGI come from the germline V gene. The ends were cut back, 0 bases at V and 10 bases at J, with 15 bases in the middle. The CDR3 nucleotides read TGTGCCAGCAGTTACTCGCGGGGGCGGGGAGGAGCTTTCTTT. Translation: CASSYSRGRGGAFF.

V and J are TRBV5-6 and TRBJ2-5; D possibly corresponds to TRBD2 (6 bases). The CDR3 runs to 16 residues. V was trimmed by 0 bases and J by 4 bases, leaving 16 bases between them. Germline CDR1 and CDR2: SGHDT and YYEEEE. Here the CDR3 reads CASSLGGGDLIETQYF. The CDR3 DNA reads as TGTGCCAGCAGCTTGGGTGGCGGGGACCTAATAGAGACCCAGTACTTC.

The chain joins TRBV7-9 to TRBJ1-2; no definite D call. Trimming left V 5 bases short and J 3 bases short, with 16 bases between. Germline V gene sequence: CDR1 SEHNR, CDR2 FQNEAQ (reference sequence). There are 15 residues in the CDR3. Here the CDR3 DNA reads TGTGCCAGCAGCCCCATCGGGCGGGGAGACTATGGCTACACCTTC. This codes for CASSPIGRGDYGYTF.

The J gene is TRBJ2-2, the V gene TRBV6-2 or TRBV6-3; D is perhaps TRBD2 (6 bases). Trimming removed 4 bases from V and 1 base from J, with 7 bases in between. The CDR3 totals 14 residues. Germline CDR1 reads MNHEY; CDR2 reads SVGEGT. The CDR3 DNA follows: TGTGCCAGCAGTTCCGGGAGGAACACCGGGGAGCTGTTTTTT. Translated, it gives CASSSGRNTGELFF.

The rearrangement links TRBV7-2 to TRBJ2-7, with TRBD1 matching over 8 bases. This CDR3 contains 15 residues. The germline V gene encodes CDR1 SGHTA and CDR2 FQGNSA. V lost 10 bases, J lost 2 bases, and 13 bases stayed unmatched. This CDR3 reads CATGRSRGPTYEQYF. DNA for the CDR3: TGTGCCACCGGAAGGTCCAGGGGGCCCACCTACGAGCAGTACTTC. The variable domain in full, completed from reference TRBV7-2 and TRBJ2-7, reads GAGVSQSPSNKVTEKGKDVELRCDPISGHTALYWYRQSLGQGLEFLIYFQGNSAPDKSGLPSDRFSAERTGGSVSTLTIQRTQQEDSAVYLCATGRSRGPTYEQYFGPGTRLTVT.

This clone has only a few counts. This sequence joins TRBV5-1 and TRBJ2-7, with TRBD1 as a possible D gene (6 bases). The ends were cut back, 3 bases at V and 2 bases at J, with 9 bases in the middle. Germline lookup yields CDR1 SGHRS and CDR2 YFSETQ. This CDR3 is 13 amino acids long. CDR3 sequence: CASSWGPTYEQYF. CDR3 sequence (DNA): TGCGCCAGCAGCTGGGGGCCCACCTACGAGCAGTACTTC.

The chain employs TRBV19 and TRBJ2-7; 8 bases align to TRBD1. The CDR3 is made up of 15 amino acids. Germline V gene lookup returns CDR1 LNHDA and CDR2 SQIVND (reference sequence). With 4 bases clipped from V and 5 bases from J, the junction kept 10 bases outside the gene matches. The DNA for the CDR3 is TGTGCCAGTAGTAATCAGGGGGCGACGTTTAACGAGCAGTACTTC. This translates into CASSNQGATFNEQYF.

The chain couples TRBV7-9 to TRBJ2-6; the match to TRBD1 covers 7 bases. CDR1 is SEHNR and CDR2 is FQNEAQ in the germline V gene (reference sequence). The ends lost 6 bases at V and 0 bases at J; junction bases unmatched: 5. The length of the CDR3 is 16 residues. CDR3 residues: CASRDRASSGANVLTF. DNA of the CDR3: TGTGCCAGCAGAGACAGGGCAAGCTCTGGGGCCAACGTCCTGACTTTC. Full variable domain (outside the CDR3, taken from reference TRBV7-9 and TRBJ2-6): DTGVSQNPRHKITKRGQNVTFRCDPISEHNRLYWYRQTLGQGPEFLTYFQNEAQLEKSRLLSDRFSAERPKGSFSTLEIQRTEQGDSAMYLCASRDRASSGANVLTFGAGSRLTVL.

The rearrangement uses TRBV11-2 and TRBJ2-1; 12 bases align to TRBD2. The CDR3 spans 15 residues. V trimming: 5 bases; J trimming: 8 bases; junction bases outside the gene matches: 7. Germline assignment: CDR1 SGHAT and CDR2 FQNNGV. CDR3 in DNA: TGTGCCAGCAGCCTCGCTAGCGGGGGGGTTTATGAGCAGTTCTTC. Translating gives CASSLASGGVYEQFF.

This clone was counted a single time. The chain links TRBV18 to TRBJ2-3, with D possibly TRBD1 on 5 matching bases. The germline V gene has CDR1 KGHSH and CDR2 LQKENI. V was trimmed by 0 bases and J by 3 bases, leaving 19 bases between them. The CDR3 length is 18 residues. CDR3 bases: TGTGCCAGCTCACCACCCTCTAGGGGCGGCCTGGGTACAGATACGCAGTATTTT. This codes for CASSPPSRGGLGTDTQYF. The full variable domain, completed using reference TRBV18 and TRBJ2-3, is NAGVMQNPRHLVRRRGQEARLRCSPMKGHSHVYWYRQLPEEGLKFMVYLQKENIIDESGMPKERFSAEFPKEGPSILRIQQVVRGDSAAYFCASSPPSRGGLGTDTQYFGPGTRLTVL.

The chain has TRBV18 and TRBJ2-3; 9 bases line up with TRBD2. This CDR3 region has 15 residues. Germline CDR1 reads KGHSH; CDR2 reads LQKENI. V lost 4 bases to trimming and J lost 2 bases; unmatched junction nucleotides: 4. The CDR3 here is CASSLAGAFTDTQYF. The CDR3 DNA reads TGTGCCAGCTCACTAGCGGGGGCCTTCACAGATACGCAGTATTTT.

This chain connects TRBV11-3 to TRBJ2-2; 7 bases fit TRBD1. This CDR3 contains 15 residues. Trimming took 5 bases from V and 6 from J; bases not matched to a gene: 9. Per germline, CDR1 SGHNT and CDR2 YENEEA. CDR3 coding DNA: TGTGCCAGCAGCCCGACAGGGCCCCGGGCCGGGGAGCTGTTTTTT. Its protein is CASSPTGPRAGELFF.

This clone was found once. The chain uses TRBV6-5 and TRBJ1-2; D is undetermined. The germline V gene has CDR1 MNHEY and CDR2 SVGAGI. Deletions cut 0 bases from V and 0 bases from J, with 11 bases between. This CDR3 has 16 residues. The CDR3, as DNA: TGTGCCAGCAGTTACTCGTCAGGTCAGCCTAACTATGGCTACACCTTC. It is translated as CASSYSSGQPNYGYTF.

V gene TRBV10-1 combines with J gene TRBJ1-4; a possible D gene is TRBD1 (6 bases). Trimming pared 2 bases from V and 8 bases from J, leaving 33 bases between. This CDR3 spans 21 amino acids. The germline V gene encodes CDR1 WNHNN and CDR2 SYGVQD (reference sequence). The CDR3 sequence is CASSEDRRRGGEGERGEKLFF. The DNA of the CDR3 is TGCGCCAGCAGTGAGGACAGGCGGAGAGGCGGAGAGGGCGAAAGGGGGGAAAAACTGTTTTTT.

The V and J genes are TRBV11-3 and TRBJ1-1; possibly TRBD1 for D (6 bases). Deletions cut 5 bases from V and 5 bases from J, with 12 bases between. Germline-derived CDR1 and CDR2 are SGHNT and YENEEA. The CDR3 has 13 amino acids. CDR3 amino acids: CASSRSGVTEAFF. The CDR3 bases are TGTGCCAGCAGCAGATCAGGGGTTACTGAAGCTTTCTTT.

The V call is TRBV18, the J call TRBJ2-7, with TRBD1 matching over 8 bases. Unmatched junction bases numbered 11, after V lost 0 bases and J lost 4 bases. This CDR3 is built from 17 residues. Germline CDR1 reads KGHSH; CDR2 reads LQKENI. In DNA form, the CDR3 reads TGTGCCAGCTCACCACCGTGGACAGGGACCCGTACTTACGAGCAGTACTTC. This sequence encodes CASSPPWTGTRTYEQYF.

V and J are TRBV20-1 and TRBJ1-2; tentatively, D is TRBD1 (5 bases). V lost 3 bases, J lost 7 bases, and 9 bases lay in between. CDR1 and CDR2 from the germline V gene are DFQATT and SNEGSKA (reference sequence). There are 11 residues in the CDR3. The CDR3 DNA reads TGCAGTGCTAGGACAGAGGCTGGCTACACCTTC. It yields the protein CSARTEAGYTF.

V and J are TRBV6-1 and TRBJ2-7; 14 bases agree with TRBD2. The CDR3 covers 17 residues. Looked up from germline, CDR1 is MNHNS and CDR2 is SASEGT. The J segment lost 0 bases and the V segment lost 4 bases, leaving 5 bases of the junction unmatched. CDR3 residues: CASSAGTSGGRSYEQYF. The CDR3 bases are TGTGCCAGCAGTGCCGGGACTAGCGGGGGACGCTCCTACGAGCAGTACTTC.